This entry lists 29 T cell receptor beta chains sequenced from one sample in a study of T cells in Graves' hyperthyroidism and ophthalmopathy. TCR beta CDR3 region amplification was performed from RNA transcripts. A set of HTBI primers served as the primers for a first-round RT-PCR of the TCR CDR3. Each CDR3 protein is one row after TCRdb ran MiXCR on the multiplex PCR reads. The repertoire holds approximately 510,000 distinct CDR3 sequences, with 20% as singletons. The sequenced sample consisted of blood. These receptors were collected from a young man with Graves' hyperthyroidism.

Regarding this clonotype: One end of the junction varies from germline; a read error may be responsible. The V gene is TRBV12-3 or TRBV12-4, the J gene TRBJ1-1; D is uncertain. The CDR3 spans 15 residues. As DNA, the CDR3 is TGTGCCAGCAGAACCTACGACACGGTGAACACTGATGCTTTCTTT. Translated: CASRTYDTVNTDAFF.

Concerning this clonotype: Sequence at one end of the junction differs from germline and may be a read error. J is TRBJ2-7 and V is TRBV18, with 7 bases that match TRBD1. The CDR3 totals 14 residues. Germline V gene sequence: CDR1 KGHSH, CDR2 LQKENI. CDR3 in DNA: TGTGTCAGCTCCGTCGACAGGGCGGCCAACGAGCAGTACTTC. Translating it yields CVSSVDRAANEQYF.

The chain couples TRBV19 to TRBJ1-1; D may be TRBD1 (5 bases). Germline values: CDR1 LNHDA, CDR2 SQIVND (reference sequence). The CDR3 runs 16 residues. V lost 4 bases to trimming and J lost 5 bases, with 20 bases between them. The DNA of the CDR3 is TGTGCCAGTAGTAATCCACCGTGGGGGGAGATGACTGAAGCTTTCTTT. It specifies CASSNPPWGEMTEAFF.

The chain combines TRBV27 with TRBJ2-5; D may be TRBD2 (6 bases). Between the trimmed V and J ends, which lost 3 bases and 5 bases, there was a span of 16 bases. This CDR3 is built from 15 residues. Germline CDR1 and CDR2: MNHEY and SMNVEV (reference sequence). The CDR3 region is CASSLRDALGETQYF. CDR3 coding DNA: TGTGCCAGCAGTTTGCGGGACGCACTTGGGGAGACCCAGTACTTC.

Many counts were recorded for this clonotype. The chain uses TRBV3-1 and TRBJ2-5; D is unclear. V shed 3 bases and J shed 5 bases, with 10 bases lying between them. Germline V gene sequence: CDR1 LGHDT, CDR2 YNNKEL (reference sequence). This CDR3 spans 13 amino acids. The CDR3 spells CASSHVAFETQYF. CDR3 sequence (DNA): TGTGCCAGCAGCCATGTGGCGTTTGAGACCCAGTACTTC.

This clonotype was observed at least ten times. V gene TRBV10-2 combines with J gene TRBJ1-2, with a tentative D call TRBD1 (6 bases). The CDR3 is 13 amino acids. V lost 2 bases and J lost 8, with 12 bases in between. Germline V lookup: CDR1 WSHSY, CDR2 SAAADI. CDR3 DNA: TGCGCCAGCAGTGAGCAACAGGGATTCGGCTACACCTTC. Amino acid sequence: CASSEQQGFGYTF.

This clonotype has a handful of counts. The CDR3 nucleotides are TGTGCCAGCATCAAACTCAATCAAGGAAACACCATATATTTT. Its protein is CASIKLNQGNTIYF. The chain couples TRBV12-3 or TRBV12-4 to TRBJ1-3; unclear D gene. The CDR3 contains 14 residues. V shed 7 bases and J shed 4 bases, with 14 bases lying between them.

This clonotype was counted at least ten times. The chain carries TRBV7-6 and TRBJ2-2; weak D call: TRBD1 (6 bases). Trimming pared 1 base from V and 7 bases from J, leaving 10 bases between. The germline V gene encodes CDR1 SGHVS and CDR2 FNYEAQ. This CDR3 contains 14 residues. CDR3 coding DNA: TGTGCCAGCAGCTTAGACAGGGCCGGCGGGGAGCTGTTTTTT. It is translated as CASSLDRAGGELFF.

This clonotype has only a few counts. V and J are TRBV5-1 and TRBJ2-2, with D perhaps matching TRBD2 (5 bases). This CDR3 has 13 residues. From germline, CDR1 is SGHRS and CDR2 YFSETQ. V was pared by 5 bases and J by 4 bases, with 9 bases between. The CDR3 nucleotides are TGCGCCAGCAGTCAGGAGGTCACCGGGGAGCTGTTTTTT. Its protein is CASSQEVTGELFF.

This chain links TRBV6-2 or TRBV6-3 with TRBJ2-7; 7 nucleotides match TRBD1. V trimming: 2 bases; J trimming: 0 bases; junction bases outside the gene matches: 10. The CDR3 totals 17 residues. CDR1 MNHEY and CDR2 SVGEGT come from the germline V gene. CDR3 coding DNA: TGTGCCAGCAGTTACGGAACAGGGGCAGTTAACTCCTACGAGCAGTACTTC. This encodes CASSYGTGAVNSYEQYF.

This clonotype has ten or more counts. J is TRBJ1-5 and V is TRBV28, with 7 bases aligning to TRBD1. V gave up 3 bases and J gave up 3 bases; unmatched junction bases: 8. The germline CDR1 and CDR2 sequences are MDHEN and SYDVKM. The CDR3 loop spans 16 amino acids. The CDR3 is CASSLYRDSNNQPQHF. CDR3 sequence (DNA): TGTGCCAGCAGTTTGTACCGGGACAGCAACAATCAGCCCCAGCATTTT. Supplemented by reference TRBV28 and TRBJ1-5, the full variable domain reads DVKVTQSSRYLVKRTGEKVFLECVQDMDHENMFWYRQDPGLGLRLIYFSYDVKMKEKGDIPEGYSVSREKKERFSLILESASTNQTSMYLCASSLYRDSNNQPQHFGDGTRLSIL.

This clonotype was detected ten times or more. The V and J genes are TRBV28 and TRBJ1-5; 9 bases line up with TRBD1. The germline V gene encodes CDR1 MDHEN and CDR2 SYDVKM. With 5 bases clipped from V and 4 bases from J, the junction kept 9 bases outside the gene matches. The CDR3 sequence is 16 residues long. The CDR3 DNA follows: TGTGCCAGCAGTCCCTGGCGGGGACAGGGAAATCAGCCCCAGCATTTT. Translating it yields CASSPWRGQGNQPQHF.

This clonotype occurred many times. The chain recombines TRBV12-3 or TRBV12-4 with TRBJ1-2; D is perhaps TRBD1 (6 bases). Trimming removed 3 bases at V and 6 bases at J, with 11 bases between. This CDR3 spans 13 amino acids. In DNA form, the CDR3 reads TGTGCCAGCAGTTTCGGGCAGGGGAATGGCTACACCTTC. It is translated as CASSFGQGNGYTF.

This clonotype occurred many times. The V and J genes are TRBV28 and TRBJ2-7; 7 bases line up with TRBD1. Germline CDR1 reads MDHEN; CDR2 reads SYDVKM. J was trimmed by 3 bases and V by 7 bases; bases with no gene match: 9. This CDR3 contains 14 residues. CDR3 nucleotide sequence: TGTGCCAGCACTTCAGGGGGAAATGTCTACGAGCAGTACTTC. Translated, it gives CASTSGGNVYEQYF. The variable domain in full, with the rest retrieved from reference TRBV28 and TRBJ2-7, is DVKVTQSSRYLVKRTGEKVFLECVQDMDHENMFWYRQDPGLGLRLIYFSYDVKMKEKGDIPEGYSVSREKKERFSLILESASTNQTSMYLCASTSGGNVYEQYFGPGTRLTVT.

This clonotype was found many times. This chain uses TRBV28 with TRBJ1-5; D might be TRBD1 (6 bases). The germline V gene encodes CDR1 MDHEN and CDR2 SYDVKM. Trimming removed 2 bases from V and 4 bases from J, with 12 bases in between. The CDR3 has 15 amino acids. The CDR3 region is CASSLETGRNQPQHF. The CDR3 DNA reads TGTGCCAGCAGTTTAGAAACAGGGAGGAATCAGCCCCAGCATTTT.

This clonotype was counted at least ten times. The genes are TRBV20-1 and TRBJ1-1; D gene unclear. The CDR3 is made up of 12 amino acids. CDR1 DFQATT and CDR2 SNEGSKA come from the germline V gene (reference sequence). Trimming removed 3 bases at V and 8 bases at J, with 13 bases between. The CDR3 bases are TGCAGTGCTAGGCCCCACACCGGCGAAGCTTTCTTT. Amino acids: CSARPHTGEAFF.

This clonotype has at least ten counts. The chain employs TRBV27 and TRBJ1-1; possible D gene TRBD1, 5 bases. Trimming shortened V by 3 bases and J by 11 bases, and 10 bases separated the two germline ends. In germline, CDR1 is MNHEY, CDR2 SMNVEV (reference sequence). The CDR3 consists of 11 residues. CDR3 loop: CASSFEGKAFF. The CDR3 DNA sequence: TGTGCCAGCAGTTTCGAGGGGAAGGCTTTCTTT.

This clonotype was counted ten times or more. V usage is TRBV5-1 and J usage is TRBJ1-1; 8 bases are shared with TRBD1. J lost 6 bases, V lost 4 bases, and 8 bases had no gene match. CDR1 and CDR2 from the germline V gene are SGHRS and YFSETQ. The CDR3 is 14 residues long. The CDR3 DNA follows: TGCGCCAGCAGCCCTGGACAGGGACGCCCTGAAGCTTTCTTT. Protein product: CASSPGQGRPEAFF.

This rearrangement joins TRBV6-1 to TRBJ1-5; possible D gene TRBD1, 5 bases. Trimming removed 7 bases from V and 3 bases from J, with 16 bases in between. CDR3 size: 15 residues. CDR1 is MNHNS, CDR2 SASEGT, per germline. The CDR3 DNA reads TGTGCCAGCACCGACGGGGCAGGGAACAATCAGCCCCAGCATTTT. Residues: CASTDGAGNNQPQHF.

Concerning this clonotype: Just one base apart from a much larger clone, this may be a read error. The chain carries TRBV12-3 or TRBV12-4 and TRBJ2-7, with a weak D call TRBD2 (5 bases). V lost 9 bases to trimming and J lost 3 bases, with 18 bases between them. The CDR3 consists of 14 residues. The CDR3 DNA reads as TGTGCCAGAACCGGGGTCCTGAGCCTCTACGAGCAGTACTTC. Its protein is CARTGVLSLYEQYF.

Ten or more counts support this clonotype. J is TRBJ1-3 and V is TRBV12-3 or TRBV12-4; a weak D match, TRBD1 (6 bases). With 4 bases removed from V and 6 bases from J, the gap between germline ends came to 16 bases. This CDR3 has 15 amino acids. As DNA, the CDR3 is TGTGCCAGCAGTTCCGCAGGGCAGGGACAAAACACCATATATTTT. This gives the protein CASSSAGQGQNTIYF.

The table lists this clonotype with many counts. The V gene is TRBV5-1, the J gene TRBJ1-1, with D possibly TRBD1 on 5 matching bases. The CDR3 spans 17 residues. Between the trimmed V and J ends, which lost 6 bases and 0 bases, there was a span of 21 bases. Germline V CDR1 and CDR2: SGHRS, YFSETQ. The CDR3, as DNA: TGCGCCAGCACCTTAGGGGTTGGTGGGGTCATGAACACTGAAGCTTTCTTT. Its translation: CASTLGVGGVMNTEAFF.

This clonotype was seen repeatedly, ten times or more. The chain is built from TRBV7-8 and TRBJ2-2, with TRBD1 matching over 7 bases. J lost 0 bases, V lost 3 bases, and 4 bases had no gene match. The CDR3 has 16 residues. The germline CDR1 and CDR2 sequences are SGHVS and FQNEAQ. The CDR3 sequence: CASSLETGANTGELFF. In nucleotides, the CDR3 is TGTGCCAGCAGCTTGGAAACAGGGGCGAACACCGGGGAGCTGTTTTTT.

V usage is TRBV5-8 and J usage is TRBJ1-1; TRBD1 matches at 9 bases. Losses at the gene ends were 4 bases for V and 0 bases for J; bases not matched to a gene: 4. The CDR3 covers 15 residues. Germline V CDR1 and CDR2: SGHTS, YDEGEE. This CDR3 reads CASSAHRGLNTEAFF. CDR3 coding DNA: TGTGCCAGCAGCGCCCACAGGGGGCTGAACACTGAAGCTTTCTTT. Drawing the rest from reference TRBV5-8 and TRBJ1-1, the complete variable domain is EAGVTQSPTHLIKTRGQQATLRCSPISGHTSVYWYQQALGLGLQFLLWYDEGEERNRGNFPPRFSGRQFPNYSSELNVNALELEDSALYLCASSAHRGLNTEAFFGQGTRLTVV.

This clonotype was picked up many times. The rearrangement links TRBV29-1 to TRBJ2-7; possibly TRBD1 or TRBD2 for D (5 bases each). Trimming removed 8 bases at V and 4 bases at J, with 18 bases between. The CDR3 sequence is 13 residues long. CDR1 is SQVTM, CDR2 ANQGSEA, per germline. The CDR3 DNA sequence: TGCAGCTCTCATGGGACGGAAGAATACGAGCAGTACTTC. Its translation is CSSHGTEEYEQYF.

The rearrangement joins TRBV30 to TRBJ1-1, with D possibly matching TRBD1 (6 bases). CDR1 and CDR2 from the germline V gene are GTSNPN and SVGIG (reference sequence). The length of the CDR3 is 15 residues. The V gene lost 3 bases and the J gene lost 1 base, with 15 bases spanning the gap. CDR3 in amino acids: CAWRLQGPPNTEAFF. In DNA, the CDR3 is TGTGCCTGGAGGTTACAGGGACCCCCGAACACTGAAGCTTTCTTT. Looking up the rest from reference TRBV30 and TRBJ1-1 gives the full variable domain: SQTIHQWPATLVQPVGSPLSLECTVEGTSNPNLYWYRQAAGRGLQLLFYSVGIGQISSEVPQNLSASRPQDRQFILSSKKLLLSDSGFYLCAWRLQGPPNTEAFFGQGTRLTVV.

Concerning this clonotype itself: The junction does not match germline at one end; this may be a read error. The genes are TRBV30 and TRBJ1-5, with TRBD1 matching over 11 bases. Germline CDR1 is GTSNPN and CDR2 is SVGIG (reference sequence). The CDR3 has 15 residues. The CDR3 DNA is TGTGCCTGGAGTGGGGGACAGGGGGGCAATCAGCCCCAGGATTTT. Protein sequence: CAWSGGQGGNQPQDF.

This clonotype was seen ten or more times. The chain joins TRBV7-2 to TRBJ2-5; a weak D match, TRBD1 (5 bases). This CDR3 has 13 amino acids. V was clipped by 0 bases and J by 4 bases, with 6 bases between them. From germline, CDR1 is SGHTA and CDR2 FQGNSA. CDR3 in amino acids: CASSLARVETQYF. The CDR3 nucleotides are TGTGCCAGCAGCTTAGCCAGGGTAGAGACCCAGTACTTC.

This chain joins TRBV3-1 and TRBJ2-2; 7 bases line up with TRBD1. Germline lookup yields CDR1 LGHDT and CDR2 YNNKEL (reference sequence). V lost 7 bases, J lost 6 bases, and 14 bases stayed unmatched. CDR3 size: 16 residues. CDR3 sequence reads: CASKPTGLKAAGELFF. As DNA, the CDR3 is TGTGCCAGCAAGCCGACAGGGTTAAAGGCCGCCGGGGAGCTGTTTTTT.